In its sample, the clone carrying this T cell receptor beta chain was seen a few times. No antigen is known for it. Samples each yielded at least 5 micrograms of total RNA. The data derive from a study of blood T cells in healthy people across ages. Regarding the study as a whole: Estimates based on one million T cells were treated as lower bounds. Diversity was higher, and naive CD4+ cells more numerous, in long-lived donors than in aged donors.

Using a J-beta primer mix together with a sample-barcoded 5' primer, a second PCR was run for about 6 to 11 cycles. Every sample gave at least 3 million paired-end reads containing CDR3. MiXCR, applied by TCRdb to the 5' RACE reads, yields one record per CDR3 protein. The sample includes roughly 500,000 distinct CDR3 sequences, 27% of them seen just once. CDR3 length: 15 residues. Trimming shortened V by 0 bases and J by 0 bases, and 8 bases separated the two germline ends. Looked up from germline, CDR1 is LGHNA and CDR2 is YNFKEQ. This clonotype was sampled from a woman in her 70s in good health. The sample was blood. The genes are TRBV4-2 and TRBJ1-1, with D unclear. The CDR3 DNA reads as TGTGCCAGCAGCCAAGATGAAGGGCTGAACACTGAAGCTTTCTTT. This translates into CASSQDEGLNTEAFF.